Listed below are T cell receptor beta chains from one sample, sequenced in a study of response to subunit inactivated influenza vaccine. TCRdb recomputed calls from the RT-PCR reads with MiXCR, one row per CDR3 protein. The data contain about 580,000 distinct CDR3 sequences, 11% to 15% of them singletons. This material consisted of PBMCs from blood, taken roughly 12 days after vaccination. The receptors here all came from a middle-aged man who received an inactivated influenza vaccine. The CDR3 runs from the conserved cysteine through the conserved F or W. A D gene is named only where the DNA matches it firmly. A clone size is listed for some rows: how often the clone was seen (once, few, many), or a class if it is expanded.

D gene: .
J gene: TRBJ1-1
clone size: few
V gene: TRBV9
CDR3 protein: CASSVTVNTEAFF
CDR3 DNA: TGTGCCAGCAGCGTAACGGTGAACACTGAAGCTTTCTTT

D gene: TRBD2
J gene: TRBJ2-3
clone size: few
V gene: TRBV12-3/TRBV12-4
CDR3 protein: CASSLGTSGLAQYF
CDR3 DNA: TGTGCCAGCAGTCTGGGGACTAGCGGGTTAGCGCAGTATTTT

D gene: .
J gene: TRBJ2-1
clone size: .
V gene: TRBV2
CDR3 protein: CASSEQRASYNEQFF
CDR3 DNA: TGTGCCAGCAGTGAACAGCGGGCCTCCTACAATGAGCAGTTCTTC

D gene: .
J gene: TRBJ2-7
clone size: .
V gene: TRBV4-3
CDR3 protein: CASSQTRQVRYEQYF
CDR3 DNA: TGCGCCAGCAGCCAAACCCGACAGGTTCGCTACGAGCAGTACTTC

D gene: .
J gene: TRBJ1-4
clone size: .
V gene: TRBV30
CDR3 protein: CAWSRRSEKLFF
CDR3 DNA: TGTGCCTGGAGTCGGAGGAGCGAAAAACTGTTTTTT

D gene: TRBD1
J gene: TRBJ2-2
clone size: few
V gene: TRBV6-2/TRBV6-3
CDR3 protein: CASSHGQGAESGELFF
CDR3 DNA: TGTGCCAGCAGTCACGGACAGGGGGCTGAATCCGGGGAGCTGTTTTTT

D gene: .
J gene: TRBJ2-7
clone size: .
V gene: TRBV5-6
CDR3 protein: CASSLRGVWSRDYQDEQYF
CDR3 DNA: TGTGCCAGCAGCCTGAGGGGGGTGTGGTCCCGGGACTACCAAGACGAGCAGTACTTC

D gene: TRBD2
J gene: TRBJ2-1
clone size: .
V gene: TRBV18
CDR3 protein: CASSLAAGGQGEQFF
CDR3 DNA: TGTGCCAGCTCGCTTGCGGCGGGGGGCCAGGGTGAGCAGTTCTTC

D gene: TRBD2
J gene: TRBJ2-1
clone size: few
V gene: TRBV28
CDR3 protein: CASSLFGGGTRYNEQFF
CDR3 DNA: TGTGCCAGCAGTTTATTCGGGGGGGGGACACGTTACAATGAGCAGTTCTTC

D gene: TRBD1
J gene: TRBJ2-2
clone size: .
V gene: TRBV28
CDR3 protein: CATRQGALAGELFF
CDR3 DNA: TGTGCCACCAGACAGGGGGCGCTGGCCGGGGAGCTGTTTTTT

D gene: .
J gene: TRBJ2-7
clone size: few
V gene: TRBV6-2/TRBV6-3
CDR3 protein: CASSYRGRSVYEQYF
CDR3 DNA: TGTGCCAGCAGTTACCGAGGGAGATCTGTCTACGAGCAGTACTTC

D gene: TRBD1
J gene: TRBJ2-6
clone size: .
V gene: TRBV20-1
CDR3 protein: CSEGTGGVSGANVLTF
CDR3 DNA: TGCAGTGAGGGGACAGGGGGCGTCTCTGGGGCCAACGTCCTGACTTTC

D gene: .
J gene: TRBJ2-7
clone size: .
V gene: TRBV10-3
CDR3 protein: CASGAGFEQYF
CDR3 DNA: TGTGCATCGGGGGCGGGGTTCGAGCAGTACTTC

D gene: .
J gene: TRBJ1-6
clone size: .
V gene: TRBV28
CDR3 protein: CASSVTPGFRQINSPLHF
CDR3 DNA: TGTGCCAGCAGCGTTACCCCTGGTTTTAGACAAATTAATTCACCCCTCCACTTT

D gene: TRBD2
J gene: TRBJ2-3
clone size: few
V gene: TRBV4-2
CDR3 protein: CASSHGVAGITDTQYF
CDR3 DNA: TGTGCCAGCAGCCACGGGGTAGCGGGGATCACAGATACGCAGTATTTT

D gene: TRBD1
J gene: TRBJ1-3
clone size: .
V gene: TRBV29-1
CDR3 protein: CSVEAIGGQGGNTIYF
CDR3 DNA: TGCAGCGTTGAAGCGATCGGCGGACAGGGTGGAAACACCATATATTTT

D gene: .
J gene: TRBJ1-3
clone size: few
V gene: TRBV6-6
CDR3 protein: CATIRGNTIYF
CDR3 DNA: TGTGCCACAATCAGGGGAAACACCATATATTTT

D gene: TRBD1
J gene: TRBJ2-1
clone size: .
V gene: TRBV11-2
CDR3 protein: CASSLLQGAMEQFF
CDR3 DNA: TGTGCCAGCAGCTTACTACAGGGGGCGATGGAGCAGTTCTTC

D gene: .
J gene: TRBJ2-2
clone size: .
V gene: TRBV5-1
CDR3 protein: CASSRGSRHTGELFF
CDR3 DNA: TGCGCCAGCAGCCGAGGAAGCCGGCACACCGGGGAGCTGTTTTTT

D gene: .
J gene: TRBJ2-3
clone size: few
V gene: TRBV4-1
CDR3 protein: CASSQDRHTDTQYF
CDR3 DNA: TGCGCCAGCAGCCAAGATCGCCACACAGATACGCAGTATTTT

D gene: .
J gene: TRBJ1-6
clone size: .
V gene: TRBV7-6
CDR3 protein: CASSQTGLSSYNSPLHF
CDR3 DNA: TGTGCCAGCAGCCAGACAGGCCTAAGCTCCTATAATTCACCCCTCCACTTT

D gene: TRBD2
J gene: TRBJ2-7
clone size: .
V gene: TRBV6-1
CDR3 protein: CASIPVAGQYYEQYF
CDR3 DNA: TGTGCCAGCATCCCCGTAGCGGGGCAATATTACGAGCAGTACTTC

D gene: .
J gene: TRBJ2-5
clone size: few
V gene: TRBV6-2/TRBV6-3
CDR3 protein: CASSYGARFQETQYF
CDR3 DNA: TGTGCCAGCAGTTACGGCGCGAGGTTTCAAGAGACCCAGTACTTC

D gene: .
J gene: TRBJ2-7
clone size: .
V gene: TRBV20-1
CDR3 protein: CSARDLGTSYEQYF
CDR3 DNA: TGCAGTGCTAGAGACTTGGGTACGTCCTACGAGCAGTACTTC

D gene: .
J gene: TRBJ1-5
clone size: few
V gene: TRBV6-2/TRBV6-3
CDR3 protein: CASSPPFLQGSNQPQHF
CDR3 DNA: TGTGCCAGCAGTCCTCCGTTTCTCCAGGGTAGCAATCAGCCCCAGCATTTT

D gene: .
J gene: TRBJ2-2
clone size: .
V gene: TRBV3-1
CDR3 protein: CASSHTGVSNTGELFF
CDR3 DNA: TGTGCCAGCAGCCATACTGGGGTTAGTAATACCGGGGAGCTGTTTTTT

D gene: TRBD1
J gene: TRBJ2-1
clone size: few
V gene: TRBV12-3/TRBV12-4
CDR3 protein: CASTRDSGSYNEQFF
CDR3 DNA: TGTGCCAGCACCCGGGACAGTGGCTCCTACAATGAGCAGTTCTTC

D gene: TRBD1
J gene: TRBJ2-5
clone size: few
V gene: TRBV15
CDR3 protein: CATTRQGDETQYF
CDR3 DNA: TGTGCCACCACGCGACAGGGCGACGAGACCCAGTACTTC

D gene: TRBD2
J gene: TRBJ2-7
clone size: many
V gene: TRBV7-9
CDR3 protein: CASNPGLARYEQYF
CDR3 DNA: TGTGCCAGCAACCCAGGACTAGCTCGCTACGAGCAGTACTTC

D gene: .
J gene: TRBJ1-5
clone size: .
V gene: TRBV7-2
CDR3 protein: CASSLFHQPQHF
CDR3 DNA: TGTGCCAGCAGCTTATTTCATCAGCCCCAGCATTTT

D gene: TRBD2
J gene: TRBJ2-1
clone size: .
V gene: TRBV5-1
CDR3 protein: CASSLDGLVGGNEQFF
CDR3 DNA: TGCGCCAGCAGCTTGGATGGTCTAGTCGGGGGGAATGAGCAGTTCTTC

D gene: .
J gene: TRBJ2-3
clone size: .
V gene: TRBV29-1
CDR3 protein: CSVGPSGGGTDTQYF
CDR3 DNA: TGCAGCGTTGGACCCTCAGGGGGGGGCACAGATACGCAGTATTTT

D gene: TRBD1
J gene: TRBJ2-5
clone size: once
V gene: TRBV6-1
CDR3 protein: CASLWTGGGDAEYF
CDR3 DNA: TGTGCCAGCCTGTGGACAGGGGGAGGCGATGCGGAGTACTTC

D gene: TRBD1
J gene: TRBJ1-2
clone size: many
V gene: TRBV4-1
CDR3 protein: CASSQVTGGASSYGYTF
CDR3 DNA: TGCGCCAGCAGCCAAGTGACAGGGGGCGCGTCTTCCTATGGCTACACCTTC

D gene: .
J gene: TRBJ2-5
clone size: few
V gene: TRBV28
CDR3 protein: CASSIRQNQETQYF
CDR3 DNA: TGTGCCAGCAGTATTAGACAGAACCAAGAGACCCAGTACTTC

D gene: .
J gene: TRBJ2-2
clone size: many
V gene: TRBV4-3
CDR3 protein: CASSQEIPLMYTGELFF
CDR3 DNA: TGCGCCAGCAGCCAAGAGATCCCGCTTATGTACACCGGGGAGCTGTTTTTT

D gene: .
J gene: TRBJ2-4
clone size: .
V gene: TRBV20-1
CDR3 protein: CSARYSTGLAKNIQYF
CDR3 DNA: TGCAGTGCTAGATACAGTACGGGTCTAGCCAAAAACATTCAGTACTTC

D gene: TRBD2
J gene: TRBJ2-3
clone size: few
V gene: TRBV5-5
CDR3 protein: CASSLPSGGRDTQYF
CDR3 DNA: TGTGCCAGCAGCTTGCCAAGCGGGGGGCGAGATACGCAGTATTTT

D gene: TRBD2
J gene: TRBJ2-1
clone size: few
V gene: TRBV10-1
CDR3 protein: CASSKLAGGNEQFF
CDR3 DNA: TGCGCCAGCAGTAAACTAGCGGGGGGGAATGAGCAGTTCTTC

D gene: TRBD1
J gene: TRBJ2-2
clone size: .
V gene: TRBV15
CDR3 protein: CATWTGELGVDTGELFF
CDR3 DNA: TGTGCCACGTGGACAGGGGAACTCGGGGTGGACACCGGGGAGCTGTTTTTT

D gene: .
J gene: TRBJ1-6
clone size: .
V gene: TRBV14
CDR3 protein: CASSLGHLNSPLHF
CDR3 DNA: TGTGCCAGCAGCCTGGGGCACCTTAATTCACCCCTCCACTTT

D gene: .
J gene: TRBJ1-3
clone size: few
V gene: TRBV12-3/TRBV12-4
CDR3 protein: CASSLSPLLGDTIYF
CDR3 DNA: TGTGCCAGCAGTTTATCACCTCTCCTAGGGGACACCATATATTTT

D gene: .
J gene: TRBJ2-3
clone size: .
V gene: TRBV29-1
CDR3 protein: CSLLRDSTDTQYF
CDR3 DNA: TGCAGCTTACTGCGGGACAGCACAGATACGCAGTATTTT

D gene: .
J gene: TRBJ2-7
clone size: .
V gene: TRBV7-2
CDR3 protein: CASSSAVSSYEQYF
CDR3 DNA: TGTGCCAGCAGCTCGGCGGTCAGCTCCTACGAGCAGTACTTC

D gene: .
J gene: TRBJ1-1
clone size: few
V gene: TRBV19
CDR3 protein: CATRLGANTEAFF
CDR3 DNA: TGTGCCACCCGTCTAGGTGCGAACACTGAAGCTTTCTTT

D gene: TRBD2
J gene: TRBJ2-2
clone size: once
V gene: TRBV28
CDR3 protein: CASSPAGGPSGELFF
CDR3 DNA: TGTGCCAGCAGTCCCGCGGGAGGGCCATCCGGGGAGCTGTTTTTT

D gene: .
J gene: TRBJ2-3
clone size: .
V gene: TRBV10-1
CDR3 protein: CASSESSGGTDTQYF
CDR3 DNA: TGCGCCAGCAGTGAGTCTTCGGGGGGCACAGATACGCAGTATTTT

D gene: .
J gene: TRBJ2-7
clone size: few
V gene: TRBV12-3/TRBV12-4
CDR3 protein: CASSPYRVPVEQYF
CDR3 DNA: TGTGCCAGCAGTCCATACAGGGTACCCGTCGAGCAGTACTTC

D gene: .
J gene: TRBJ2-7
clone size: .
V gene: TRBV7-2
CDR3 protein: CASTTRTLPHEQYF
CDR3 DNA: TGTGCCAGCACCACAAGAACCCTTCCCCACGAGCAGTACTTC

D gene: .
J gene: TRBJ2-7
clone size: few
V gene: TRBV27
CDR3 protein: CASSLDGVLTYEQYF
CDR3 DNA: TGTGCCAGCAGTTTGGATGGGGTTTTAACCTACGAGCAGTACTTC

D gene: .
J gene: TRBJ1-6
clone size: few
V gene: TRBV4-3
CDR3 protein: CASSLQDNYNSPLHF
CDR3 DNA: TGCGCCAGCAGCCTCCAGGACAACTATAATTCACCCCTCCACTTT

D gene: .
J gene: TRBJ2-3
clone size: few
V gene: TRBV20-1
CDR3 protein: CSARPGPLRVDTQYF
CDR3 DNA: TGCAGTGCTAGGCCAGGCCCTCTGAGGGTTGATACGCAGTATTTT

D gene: TRBD2
J gene: TRBJ2-7
clone size: few
V gene: TRBV6-2/TRBV6-3
CDR3 protein: CASSYPLAGGKNYEQYF
CDR3 DNA: TGTGCCAGCAGTTACCCGCTAGCGGGGGGGAAAAACTACGAGCAGTACTTC